These T cell receptor beta chains were read from a single sample in a study of T cells after posttransplantation cyclophosphamide. Generated by immunoSEQ multiplex PCR, the TCRdb table keeps only in-frame clones and is missing some. The sample carries 50,000 to 65,000 clones, just over 85% recorded once. The sample comprised PBMCs. The source of these receptors is a man between 25 and 39 years old with a blood cancer, CMV-positive, and with a related stem cell donor. Both conserved end residues are part of each CDR3. The D gene is left open where the match is weak. Clone size, where shown, is once, few, many, or a class for clones that have expanded.

J | size | D | V | DNA | CDR3
TRBJ2-1 | NA | TRBD1 | TRBV30 | TGTGCCTGGAGCCCCCGGACAGGGTTTGAGCAGTTCTTC | CAWSPRTGFEQFF
TRBJ1-2 | few | TRBD1 | TRBV5-1 | TGCGCCAGCAGCTTGGCCTGGGGGACAGGCGGGGGCTACACCTTC | CASSLAWGTGGGYTF
TRBJ2-7 | once | TRBD1 | TRBV28 | TGTGCCAGCAGTTTAGGGACAGGGGCTTACTACGAGCAGTACTTC | CASSLGTGAYYEQYF
TRBJ2-4 | NA | TRBD2 | TRBV4-1 | TGCGCCAGCAGCCAAGATCCCTTTTCCGGGACTAGCTTAACCAAAAACATTCAGTACTTC | CASSQDPFSGTSLTKNIQYF
TRBJ2-1 | once | TRBD2 | TRBV7-9 | TGTGCCAGCAGCCTAGGACTAGCACGAACGCATGAGCAGTTCTTC | CASSLGLARTHEQFF
TRBJ1-3 | NA | NA | TRBV7-2 | TGTGCCAGCAGCTTAAGGGGCGGTACAGTGTCTGGAAACACCATATATTTT | CASSLRGGTVSGNTIYF
TRBJ1-2 | NA | TRBD1 | TRBV11-2 | TGTGCCAGCAGCACAGGGGGCGACTATGGCTACACCTTC | CASSTGGDYGYTF
TRBJ2-7 | NA | NA | TRBV7-2 | TGTGCCAGCAGACAGACCTCGACAGACGACGAGCAGTACTTC | CASRQTSTDDEQYF
TRBJ1-1 | NA | NA | TRBV28 | TGTGCCAGCAGCCCCCGCGCCCCGAGGGGGACTGAAGCTTTCTTT | CASSPRAPRGTEAFF
TRBJ1-2 | NA | NA | TRBV5-6 | TGTGCCAGCAGCTTGGCGGGGTACTACTATGGCTACACCTTC | CASSLAGYYYGYTF
TRBJ1-1 | NA | NA | TRBV18 | TGTGCCAGCTCGCCACGACAGATCAACACTGAAGCTTTCTTT | CASSPRQINTEAFF
TRBJ1-5 | NA | NA | TRBV15 | TGTGCCACCAGCAGAGGGGGGGGTAGCAATCAGCCCCAGCATTTT | CATSRGGGSNQPQHF
TRBJ1-5 | once | TRBD1 | TRBV19 | TGTGCCAGCGGACAGGGCGATCAGCCCCAGCATTTT | CASGQGDQPQHF
TRBJ1-1 | NA | TRBD1 | TRBV2 | TGTGCCAGCATTCGCCCCGTACAGGGGGAGGCTGAAGCTTTCTTT | CASIRPVQGEAEAFF
TRBJ2-5 | NA | TRBD1 | TRBV6-5 | TGTGCCAGCACCGCCCCAGGGGGCGAGAAGACCCAGTACTTC | CASTAPGGEKTQYF
TRBJ2-7 | NA | TRBD1 | TRBV30 | TGTGCCTGGAGCGCCGGGACAGGGACCTACGAGCAGTACTTC | CAWSAGTGTYEQYF
TRBJ1-1 | NA | TRBD1 | TRBV7-2 | TGTGCCAGCAGCTTAGTGACAGGGTTCAACACTGAAGCTTTCTTT | CASSLVTGFNTEAFF
TRBJ2-3 | NA | TRBD1 | TRBV2 | TGTGCCAGCACCGCATGGACAGGCCGTGGCACAGATACGCAGTATTTT | CASTAWTGRGTDTQYF
TRBJ2-2 | NA | TRBD2 | TRBV7-2 | TGTGCCAGCAGCTTAGAAGCTAGCGGGAACACCGGGGAGCTGTTTTTT | CASSLEASGNTGELFF
TRBJ2-7 | few | TRBD1 | TRBV7-9 | TGTGCCAGCAGCGCCCGGACAGGGGGCCGGGAGCAGTACTTC | CASSARTGGREQYF
TRBJ1-1 | NA | TRBD1 | TRBV10-3 | TGTGCCATCAGTGAGTCGCCTGGGACAGGGGGATTCACTGAAGCTTTCTTT | CAISESPGTGGFTEAFF
TRBJ2-4 | NA | TRBD1 | TRBV19 | TGTGCCAGTAGTGACCGAGACAGGGGGCGAAGTCACATTCAGTACTTC | CASSDRDRGRSHIQYF
TRBJ2-3 | NA | TRBD1 | TRBV11-2 | TGTGCCAGCAGCTTAGGGGCAGGGGGAAGCACAGATACGCAGTATTTT | CASSLGAGGSTDTQYF
TRBJ2-7 | NA | TRBD2 | TRBV18 | TGTGCCAGCTCACCACAGGATATAGCGGGAGGAATCTACGAGCAGTACTTC | CASSPQDIAGGIYEQYF
TRBJ1-1 | NA | NA | TRBV4-2 | TGTGCCAGCAGCCAAGGACACATGAACACTGAAGCTTTCTTT | CASSQGHMNTEAFF
TRBJ1-2 | NA | NA | TRBV28 | TGTGCCAGCAGTTCCGGGGTCAGTGGCTACACCTTC | CASSSGVSGYTF
TRBJ1-3 | NA | NA | TRBV7-3 | TGTGCCAGCAGTGATACTTTCTCTGGAAACACCATATATTTT | CASSDTFSGNTIYF
TRBJ2-4 | NA | TRBD1 | TRBV18 | TGTGCCAGCTCGTTTATGACAGGGGGCAAAAACATTCAGTACTTC | CASSFMTGGKNIQYF
TRBJ2-7 | NA | NA | TRBV7-6 | TGTGCCAGCAGCTTAGTGTCCGAGTACGAGCAGTACTTC | CASSLVSEYEQYF
TRBJ1-5 | NA | NA | TRBV7-9 | TGTGCCAGCAGCTTAGGGCAGAATCAGCCCCAGCATTTT | CASSLGQNQPQHF
TRBJ2-4 | NA | TRBD2 | TRBV18 | TGTGCCAGCTCACCTTCTTTAGCGGGAGGGAAAAACATTCAGTACTTC | CASSPSLAGGKNIQYF
TRBJ2-2 | few | TRBD1 | TRBV5-6 | TGTGCCAGCAGTCTAGGTGAAGGGGGCGGCACCGGGGAGCTGTTTTTT | CASSLGEGGGTGELFF
TRBJ2-3 | NA | TRBD2 | TRBV6-6 | TGTGCCAGCAGTTACACCGGGCGGGAGGGATGGGATACGCAGTATTTT | CASSYTGREGWDTQYF
TRBJ2-7 | NA | TRBD1 | TRBV4-2 | TGTGCCAGCAGCCAAGACGGGGGACAGGGGAGTTCCTACGAGCAGTACTTC | CASSQDGGQGSSYEQYF
TRBJ2-7 | NA | NA | TRBV28 | TGTGCCAGCAGTCACCTAGGATACGAGCAGTACTTC | CASSHLGYEQYF
TRBJ1-3 | NA | NA | TRBV7-7 | TGTGCCAGCAGTCCCCACCCAGGGGATTCCACCATATATTTT | CASSPHPGDSTIYF
TRBJ2-3 | NA | NA | TRBV9 | TGTGCCAGCAGCGGGACGGGGTGGCACACAGATACGCAGTATTTT | CASSGTGWHTDTQYF
TRBJ2-1 | NA | TRBD1 | TRBV29-1 | TGCAGCGTGAATTGGGACAGGGTCCACAATGAGCAGTTCTTC | CSVNWDRVHNEQFF
TRBJ2-2 | NA | TRBD1 | TRBV5-1 | TGCGCCAGCAGCTCAATTCCGGGACAGGGGTCGTCCGGGGAGCTGTTTTTT | CASSSIPGQGSSGELFF
TRBJ2-7 | NA | TRBD2 | TRBV25-1 | TGTGCCAGCGGGGAGCGGGATGTCTACGAGCAGTACTTC | CASGERDVYEQYF